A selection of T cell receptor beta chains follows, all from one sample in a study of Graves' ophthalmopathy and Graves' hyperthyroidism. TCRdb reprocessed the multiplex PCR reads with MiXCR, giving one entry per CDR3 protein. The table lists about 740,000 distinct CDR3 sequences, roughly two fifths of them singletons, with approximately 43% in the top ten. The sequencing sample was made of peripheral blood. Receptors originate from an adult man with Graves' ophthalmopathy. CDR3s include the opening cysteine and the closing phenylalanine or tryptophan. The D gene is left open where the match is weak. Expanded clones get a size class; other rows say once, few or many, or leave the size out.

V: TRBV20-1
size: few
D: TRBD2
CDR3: CSGAGARRSYEQYF

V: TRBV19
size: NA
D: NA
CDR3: CASSPLFGVNQETQYF

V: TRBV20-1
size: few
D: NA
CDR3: CSAPRDNQETQYF

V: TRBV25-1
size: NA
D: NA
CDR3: CASSASGVGDYGYTF

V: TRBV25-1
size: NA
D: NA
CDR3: CASSGEVSTEAFF

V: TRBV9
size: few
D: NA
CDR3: CASTTGNNSPLHF

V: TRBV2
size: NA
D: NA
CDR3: CASSLIRVTNTGELFF

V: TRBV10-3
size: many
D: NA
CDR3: CAISDDGTEAFF

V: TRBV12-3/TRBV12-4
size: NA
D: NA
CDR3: CASSPQGEGNQPQHF

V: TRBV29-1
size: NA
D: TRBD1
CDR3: CSGRTGWNTEAFF

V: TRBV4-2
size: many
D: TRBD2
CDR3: CASSPREAGGVYEQYF

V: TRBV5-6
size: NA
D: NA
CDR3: CASRLYGGELFF

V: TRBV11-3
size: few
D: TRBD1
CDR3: CASSFGTGTGAYEQYF

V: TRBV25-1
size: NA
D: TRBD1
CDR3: CASTRGQGRSNEQYF

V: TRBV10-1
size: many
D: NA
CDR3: CASSSSRQGTYEQYF

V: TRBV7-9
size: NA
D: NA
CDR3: CASSQRLHTGELFF

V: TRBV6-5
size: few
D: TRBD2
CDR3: CASSQRGAGAREQYF

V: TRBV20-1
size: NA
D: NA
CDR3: CSAAGTGIGQPQHF

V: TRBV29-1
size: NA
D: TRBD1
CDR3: CSSLGQGAPTGELFF

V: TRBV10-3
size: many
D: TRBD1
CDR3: CAIATSDRVGNTIYF

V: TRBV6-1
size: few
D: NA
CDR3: CASSEVLRGGTEAFF

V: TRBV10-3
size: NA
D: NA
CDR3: CALRTAYGYTF

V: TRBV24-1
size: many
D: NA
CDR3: CATSSAGEGGYTF

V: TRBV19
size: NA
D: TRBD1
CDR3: CASSPGQGPGTEAFF

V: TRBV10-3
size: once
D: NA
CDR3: CASSEAGSTYEQYF

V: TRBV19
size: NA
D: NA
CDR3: CARDLAPPGTQYF

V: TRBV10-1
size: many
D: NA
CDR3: CASSDRPEAEAFF

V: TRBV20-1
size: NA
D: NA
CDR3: CSARDKDTVTNQPQHF

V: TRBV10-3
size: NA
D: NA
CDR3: CAISESAAGQETQYF

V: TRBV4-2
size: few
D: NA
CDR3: CASSQPDGNYGYTF

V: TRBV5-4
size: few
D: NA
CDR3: CASSSNRVLNVLTF

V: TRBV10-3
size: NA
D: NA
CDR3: CASSRRDQRTGELFF

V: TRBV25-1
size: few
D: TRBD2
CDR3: CASSYGTSGYEQYF

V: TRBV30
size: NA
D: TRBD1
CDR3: CAWSATGGDTEAFF

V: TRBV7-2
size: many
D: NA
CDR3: CASTNGDRYNSPLHF

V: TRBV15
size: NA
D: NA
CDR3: CATSSEPPNYGYTF

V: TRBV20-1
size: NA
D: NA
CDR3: CSVSPPLEQYF

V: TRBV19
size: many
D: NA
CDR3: CASSILPGRGQHF

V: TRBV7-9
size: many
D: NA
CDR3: CASSLALLKNEKLFF

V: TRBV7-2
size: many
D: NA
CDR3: CASSRPRGDGTEAFF

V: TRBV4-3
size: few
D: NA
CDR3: CASSALDRSNQPQHF

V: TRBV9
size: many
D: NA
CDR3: CASSVAGSYNSPLHF

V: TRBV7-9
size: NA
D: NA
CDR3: CASSQDDASETQYF

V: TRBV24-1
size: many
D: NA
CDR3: CATSDSRRLNYGYTF

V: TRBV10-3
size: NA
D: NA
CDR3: CAGGPWENQPQHF

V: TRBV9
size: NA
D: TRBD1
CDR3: CASSPGQGGTQYF

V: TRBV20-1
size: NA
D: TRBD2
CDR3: CSARTSGTTGHEQYF

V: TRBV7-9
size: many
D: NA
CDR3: CASSWGNYGYTF

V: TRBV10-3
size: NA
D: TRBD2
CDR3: CASSYSLRLADYEQYF

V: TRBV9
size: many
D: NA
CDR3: CASSVGFSSEQYF

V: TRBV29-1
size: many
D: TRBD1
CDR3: CSVQQGSLNQPQHF

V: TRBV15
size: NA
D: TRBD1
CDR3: CATDMDRAGGGALHF